The source of this T cell receptor (beta chain) is a study of identical twins. A universal primer site came from template switching; cDNA carried unique molecular identifiers. TCRdb re-called the 5' RACE reads with MiXCR, one entry per CDR3 protein. The table includes hundreds of thousands of distinct CDR3 sequences, over 8.5% detected once. The trim removed 6 bases at V and 2 bases at J, leaving 6 bases unmatched. CDR1 KGHDR and CDR2 SFDVKD come from the germline V gene. The CDR3 length is 15 residues. Study observations and caveats: The abundant beta clonotypes from cord blood had fewer insertions, and memory repertoires had none of this.

Of note for this clonotype: Its cognate antigen is unknown.

Separately, the same data were catalogued under a study of yellow fever vaccine responses in identical twins.

The TCR comes from a woman younger than 30 in good health. The V gene is TRBV24-1, the J gene TRBJ2-5; the match to TRBD2 covers 9 bases. The sample comprised PBMCs. CDR3 sequence: CATSFLAGTQETQYF. The CDR3 DNA reads TGTGCCACCAGTTTTCTAGCGGGGACACAAGAGACCCAGTACTTC.